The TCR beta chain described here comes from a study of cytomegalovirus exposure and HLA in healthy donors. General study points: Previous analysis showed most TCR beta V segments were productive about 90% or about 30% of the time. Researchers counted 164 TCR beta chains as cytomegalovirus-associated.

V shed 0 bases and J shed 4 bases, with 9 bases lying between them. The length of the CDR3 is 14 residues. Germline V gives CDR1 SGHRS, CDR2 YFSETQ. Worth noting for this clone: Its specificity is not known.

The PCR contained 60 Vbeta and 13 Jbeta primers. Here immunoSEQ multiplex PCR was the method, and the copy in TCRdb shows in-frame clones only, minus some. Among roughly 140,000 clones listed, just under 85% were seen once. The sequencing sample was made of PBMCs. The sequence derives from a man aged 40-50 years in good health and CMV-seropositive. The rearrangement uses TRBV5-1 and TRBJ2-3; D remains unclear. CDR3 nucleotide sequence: TGCGCCAGCAGCTTGGCCCTAGAGTCAGATACGCAGTATTTT. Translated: CASSLALESDTQYF.